These 8 T cell receptor beta chains share one sample of origin, sequenced in a study of T cell responses to AZD1222 COVID-19 vaccine. TCRdb's table, derived via immunoSEQ multiplex PCR, lists solely in-frame clones and lacks some. The table records 210,000 or so clones, approximately 94% of them present only once. Sequencing used peripheral blood, obtained on day 0 of MenACWY control vaccination. The source is an adult in good health.

The chain joins TRBV19 to TRBJ1-4, with D unclear. The V gene lost 5 bases and the J gene lost 1 base, with 5 bases spanning the gap. Germline CDR1 is LNHDA and CDR2 is SQIVND (reference sequence). This CDR3 has 13 amino acids. This chain's CDR3 is CASSSRTNEKLFF. The CDR3 nucleotides are TGTGCCAGTAGTTCGAGAACTAATGAAAAACTGTTTTTT.

This chain uses TRBV5-1 with TRBJ2-7; 8 bases are a match to TRBD1. The CDR3 loop spans 13 amino acids. J lost 2 bases, V lost 4 bases, and 2 bases had no gene match. Per germline, CDR1 SGHRS and CDR2 YFSETQ. As DNA, the CDR3 is TGCGCCAGCAGCGGGGGACAGGCCTACGAGCAGTACTTC. It is translated as CASSGGQAYEQYF.

J is TRBJ1-6 and V is TRBV7-2; 7 nucleotides align to TRBD1. There are 14 residues in the CDR3. The junction had 9 bases not matched to a gene; V was cut back by 3 bases and J by 13 bases. Germline CDR1 SGHTA, CDR2 FQGNSA. The CDR3 protein is CASSLKRTQGPLHF. The CDR3, as DNA: TGTGCCAGCAGCTTGAAACGTACACAGGGGCCCCTCCACTTT. Based on the CDR3 plus reference TRBV7-2 and TRBJ1-6, the full variable domain is GAGVSQSPSNKVTEKGKDVELRCDPISGHTALYWYRQSLGQGLEFLIYFQGNSAPDKSGLPSDRFSAERTGGSVSTLTIQRTQQEDSAVYLCASSLKRTQGPLHFGNGTRLTVT.

The V and J genes are TRBV7-3 and TRBJ2-3; D may correspond to TRBD1 or TRBD2 (5 bases each). Trimming took off 6 bases at V and 2 bases at J, with 12 bases between the two ends. The CDR3 contains 14 residues. Germline CDR1 SGHTA, CDR2 FQGTGA. CDR3 DNA sequence: TGTGCCAGCAGTCCGGGGCTCTCCACAGATACGCAGTATTTT. Its protein product is CASSPGLSTDTQYF.

The V call is TRBV24-1, the J call TRBJ2-7, with 12 bases lining up with TRBD2. J lost 4 bases, V lost 9 bases, and 6 bases had no gene match. Germline CDR1 KGHDR, CDR2 SFDVKD. The CDR3 extends over 14 amino acids. The CDR3 nucleotides are TGTGCCACCGGCGGACTAGCGGGAAGATACGAGCAGTACTTC. It specifies CATGGLAGRYEQYF.

The genes are TRBV7-2 and TRBJ1-4, with D possibly being TRBD1 (5 bases). Trimming took off 1 base at V and 5 bases at J, with 11 bases between the two ends. The CDR3 extends over 15 amino acids. Germline CDR1 and CDR2: SGHTA and FQGNSA. Here the CDR3 reads CASSLDQGYNEKLFF. CDR3 coding DNA: TGTGCCAGCAGCTTAGACCAGGGCTACAATGAAAAACTGTTTTTT.

V and J are TRBV27 and TRBJ2-1; D is possibly TRBD2 (6 bases). Germline V CDR1 and CDR2: MNHEY, SMNVEV (reference sequence). Trimming left V 5 bases short and J 7 bases short, with 30 bases between. The length of the CDR3 is 19 residues. The CDR3 region has the DNA TGTGCCAGCAGTCCCTTTACCGGTGGGGGACTCGCGAGGTTGAATGAGCAGTTCTTC. This gives the protein CASSPFTGGGLARLNEQFF.

This clone was seen only once. V gene TRBV7-2 combines with J gene TRBJ2-5; 16 positions agree with TRBD2. After removal of 3 bases from V and 5 bases from J, the junction contained 6 bases not matched to a gene. Germline loops: CDR1 SGHTA, CDR2 FQGNSA. The CDR3 has 17 residues. The CDR3 sequence is CASSFPGLAGGQETQYF. For the CDR3, the DNA is TGTGCCAGCAGCTTCCCGGGACTAGCGGGGGGGCAGGAGACCCAGTACTTC.